This T cell receptor (beta chain) was profiled in a study of blood T cell repertoires in COVID-19. Study context: COVID-19 samples from acute and convalescent phases originated in the United States, Italy and Spain.

Method: immunoSEQ multiplex PCR; TCRdb's copy keeps in-frame clones and lacks some. The data contain around 120,000 clones, around four fifths of them singletons. Unmatched junction bases numbered 7, after V lost 4 bases and J lost 4 bases. Per the germline V gene, CDR1 is KGHSY and CDR2 is FQNENV. This CDR3 has 16 amino acids. Sequenced material: peripheral blood. The source is a man aged 35 to 55 with active or convalescent COVID-19. The chain employs TRBV16 and TRBJ2-2, with 9 positions matching TRBD1. CDR3 region: CASSLGQGKGTGELFF. The CDR3 nucleotides are TGTGCCAGCAGCCTCGGACAGGGGAAAGGCACCGGGGAGCTGTTTTTT.